This T cell receptor (beta chain) was found in a study of blood T cell repertoires in COVID-19. Study-level background: Acute-phase and convalescent COVID-19 samples originated in the United States, Italy and Spain.

Participant-reported clinical history was the basis for cohort assignment. In Cohort 3, a recovered donor had either two negative PCRs, clearance, or symptom resolution. The CDR3 has 18 amino acids. Germline values: CDR1 MNHNS, CDR2 SASEGT. Germline trimming cut 3 bases from V and 1 base from J; bases unmatched to any gene: 5. In the original analysis: For nucleated cells, counts were estimated from reference gene primer amplification. The method was immunoSEQ multiplex PCR; TCRdb's version includes in-frame clones alone and lacks a portion of them. V and J calls and clone size follow that table, whereas D and trimming were derived from the DNA. Among 320,000 or so clones listed, roughly 87% were seen once.

The sequenced material came from PBMCs or T cells enriched from blood (not recorded which). V and J are TRBV6-1 and TRBJ2-6; 11 bases agree with TRBD1. This sequence was found in a woman in her 30s who had recovered from COVID-19. This CDR3 is CASSDPRDRGSGANVLTF. CDR3 DNA sequence: TGTGCCAGCAGTGATCCACGGGACAGGGGGTCTGGGGCCAACGTCCTGACTTTC.